This entry lists 13 T cell receptor beta chains sequenced from one sample in a study of cytomegalovirus exposure and HLA in healthy donors. The PCR ran on 60 Vbeta and 13 Jbeta primers. Clones were read by immunoSEQ multiplex PCR, and TCRdb kept only the in-frame ones, dropping some. Of around 150,000 clones in the sample, 60% to 80% were seen once. The sequencing input was PBMCs. Every receptor here comes from a man between 45 and 60 years old in good health and CMV-seropositive.

The gene calls are TRBV18 and TRBJ1-4, with D possibly matching TRBD1 (6 bases). Trimming stripped 0 bases from V and 0 bases from J, with 11 bases between. The germline V gene has CDR1 KGHSH and CDR2 LQKENI. This CDR3 has 17 amino acids. CDR3 sequence (DNA): TGTGCCAGCTCACCACCGGGACATGTCACAACTAATGAAAAACTGTTTTTT. This codes for CASSPPGHVTTNEKLFF.

The V gene is TRBV9, the J gene TRBJ2-7; TRBD1 is a possible D gene (5 bases). Trimming took 0 bases from V and 0 from J, leaving 7 bases between them. Germline CDR1 SGDLS, CDR2 YYNGEE. The CDR3 is 14 amino acids. CDR3 sequence reads: CASSVEGHSYEQYF. The CDR3 DNA is TGTGCCAGCAGCGTAGAGGGGCACTCCTACGAGCAGTACTTC.

The chain employs TRBV7-2 and TRBJ1-2; maybe TRBD1 (5 bases). The germline V and J ends were trimmed by 5 bases and 6 bases, with 22 bases remaining between them. Germline-derived CDR1 and CDR2 are SGHTA and FQGNSA. The CDR3 length is 16 residues. The CDR3 loop reads CASSHAPGLRGDGYTF. CDR3 coding DNA: TGTGCCAGCAGCCACGCCCCGGGACTCCGGGGGGATGGCTACACCTTC.

This clone was detected many times. V and J are TRBV5-6 and TRBJ1-3; D gene uncertain. The V end was cut by 4 bases, the J end by 4 bases, with 12 bases between. This CDR3 contains 14 residues. Germline V gene sequence: CDR1 SGHDT, CDR2 YYEEEE. CDR3 sequence reads: CASSLTGIGNTIYF. The CDR3 nucleotides read TGTGCCAGCAGCCTTACCGGGATAGGAAACACCATATATTTT.

This clone came up once. The CDR3 reads CASRPTGVEAFF. In nucleotides, the CDR3 is TGTGCCAGCAGACCGACGGGAGTCGAAGCTTTCTTT. The chain couples TRBV28 to TRBJ1-1; no firm D call. V was clipped by 6 bases and J by 8 bases, with 13 bases between them. Germline-derived CDR1 and CDR2 are MDHEN and SYDVKM. The CDR3 contains 12 residues. Drawing the rest from reference TRBV28 and TRBJ1-1, the complete variable domain is DVKVTQSSRYLVKRTGEKVFLECVQDMDHENMFWYRQDPGLGLRLIYFSYDVKMKEKGDIPEGYSVSREKKERFSLILESASTNQTSMYLCASRPTGVEAFFGQGTRLTVV.

This clone was seen more than once but under ten times. The chain uses TRBV28 and TRBJ1-5; 7 bases agree with TRBD1. Germline assignment: CDR1 MDHEN and CDR2 SYDVKM. With V trimmed by 5 bases and J by 6 bases, 7 bases remained unmatched. The CDR3 is made up of 14 amino acids. The CDR3 sequence: CASSGPGGSQPQHF. CDR3 coding DNA: TGTGCCAGCAGTGGACCAGGGGGAAGTCAGCCCCAGCATTTT.

The V call is TRBV18, the J call TRBJ2-1, with 7 positions matching TRBD2. The V gene end was trimmed by 0 bases and the J gene end by 7 bases; junction bases not matched to a gene: 18. Looked up from germline, CDR1 is KGHSH and CDR2 is LQKENI. The CDR3 is made up of 19 amino acids. The CDR3 DNA reads TGTGCCAGCTCACCACCAAAAGGCTCGAGGGGAGGGCTTCGTAATGAGCAGTTCTTC. Its translation: CASSPPKGSRGGLRNEQFF.

The chain joins TRBV11-2 to TRBJ2-3, with a weak D call TRBD2 (5 bases). The CDR3 contains 13 residues. In germline, CDR1 is SGHAT, CDR2 FQNNGV. V lost 11 bases, J lost 5 bases, and 17 bases lay in between. CDR3 nucleotides: TGTGCCGTCCGAGCGGAGGTCGGAGATACGCAGTATTTT. This codes for CAVRAEVGDTQYF.

CDR3 DNA sequence: TGTGCCAGCAGCAAACAGGATCAGCCCCAGCATTTT. It codes for CASSKQDQPQHF. J is TRBJ1-5 and V is TRBV13; a weak D match, TRBD1 (5 bases). V was cut by 5 bases and J by 5 bases, with 7 bases left in between. The CDR3 loop spans 12 amino acids. Germline V gene data show CDR1 as PRHDT and CDR2 as FYEKMQ (reference sequence).

The chain employs TRBV7-2 and TRBJ1-2; tentatively, D is TRBD1 (5 bases). The CDR3 has 15 amino acids. V lost 1 base and J lost 0, with 9 bases in between. Per the germline V gene, CDR1 is SGHTA and CDR2 is FQGNSA. The chain's CDR3 is CASSLVPGTNYGYTF. In DNA form, the CDR3 reads TGTGCCAGCAGCTTAGTCCCAGGGACTAACTATGGCTACACCTTC.

This clone has just a few counts. A far larger clone is only one base removed, so a read error is likely. Other nucleotide sequences in the sample specify the same CDR3. The CDR3 protein is CASSQMGTGSLYEQYF. CDR3 coding DNA: TGTGCCAGCAGCCAAATGGGGACAGGGTCCCTCTACGAGCAGTACTTC. The genes are TRBV7-9 and TRBJ2-7; 9 nucleotides align to TRBD1. Germline V lookup: CDR1 SEHNR, CDR2 FQNEAQ (reference sequence). Trimming took 5 bases from V and 3 from J; bases not matched to a gene: 11. The CDR3 is made up of 16 amino acids. Full variable domain (rest looked up from reference TRBV7-9 and TRBJ2-7): DTGVSQNPRHKITKRGQNVTFRCDPISEHNRLYWYRQTLGQGPEFLTYFQNEAQLEKSRLLSDRFSAERPKGSFSTLEIQRTEQGDSAMYLCASSQMGTGSLYEQYFGPGTRLTVT.

This chain connects TRBV5-4 to TRBJ2-3; D may be TRBD2 (6 bases). The germline gives CDR1 SGHNT, CDR2 YYREEE (reference sequence). CDR3 length: 16 residues. V shed 4 bases and J shed 2 bases, with 17 bases lying between them. The CDR3 loop is CASSPGTSYSTDTQYF. CDR3 in DNA: TGTGCCAGCAGCCCCGGGACTTCCTATTCCACAGATACGCAGTATTTT. Using reference TRBV5-4 and TRBJ2-3 for the parts outside the CDR3, the full variable domain is ETGVTQSPTHLIKTRGQQVTLRCSSQSGHNTVSWYQQALGQGPQFIFQYYREEENGRGNFPPRFSGLQFPNYSSELNVNALELDDSALYLCASSPGTSYSTDTQYFGPGTRLTVL.

This chain uses TRBV28 with TRBJ1-2, with 8 nucleotides matching TRBD1. V shed 6 bases and J 4 bases; nucleotides not matched to a gene: 7. Germline V gene lookup returns CDR1 MDHEN and CDR2 SYDVKM. The CDR3 is 14 amino acids. CDR3: CASSPGQGIYGYTF. CDR3 coding DNA: TGTGCCAGCAGCCCCGGACAGGGAATCTATGGCTACACCTTC.